This T cell receptor beta chain comes out of a study of OX40 agonist ivuxolimab in advanced cancers. Turning to the study itself: Across the patients, intravenous ivuxolimab was delivered every 2 weeks at 0.01 to 10 mg/kg. Among those treated, three patients had partial responses, one with hepatocellular carcinoma and two with cutaneous melanoma.

Study outcomes and limitations: Some patients without response likewise showed low normalized clonal expansion.

TCRdb's copy holds only in-frame clones and misses some; the assay was immunoSEQ multiplex PCR. Here the sample spans about 90,000 clones, approximately 90% being singletons. This clone is a singleton in its sample. Its specificity is unknown. The CDR3 runs to 15 residues. V lost 4 bases, J lost 6 bases, and 9 bases stayed unmatched. Germline-derived CDR1 and CDR2 are LNHDA and SQIVND (reference sequence). Material: CD4+ or CD8+ T cells sorted from blood, obtained in a trial of the OX40 agonist ivuxolimab. The receptor was derived from an adult with an advanced solid tumor such as melanoma, head and neck, liver or kidney cancer. The V gene is TRBV19, the J gene TRBJ2-5; TRBD1 aligns across 9 bases. CDR3 DNA sequence: TGTGCCAGTAGTAACCGGGACAGGGCTGAAAAGACCCAGTACTTC. This translates into CASSNRDRAEKTQYF.